This entry features one TCR beta chain sequence. The CDR3 is 15 residues long. Using the 5' RACE reads, TCRdb records one entry per CDR3 protein without DNA. In total, the table holds about 260,000 distinct CDR3 sequences. The entry originates in a study of T cells expressing NK-cell markers. Study context: Beta-chain profiling covered CD3+CD56+NKG2C+, CD3+CD56+NKG2C- and CD3+CD56-NKG2C+ sorted subsets. HCMV seropositivity marked seven of the eight sequenced donors; one was seronegative.

This TCR was sampled from a woman between 18 and 70 years old in good health. Material for sequencing was blood T cells: a sorted CD56 or NKG2C T cell subset, CD4+ or CD8+ T cells, or bulk PBMC T cells (not recorded which). The chain joins TRBV12-3 or TRBV12-4 to TRBJ2-1. This chain's CDR3 is CASSLTSTPNNEQFF.